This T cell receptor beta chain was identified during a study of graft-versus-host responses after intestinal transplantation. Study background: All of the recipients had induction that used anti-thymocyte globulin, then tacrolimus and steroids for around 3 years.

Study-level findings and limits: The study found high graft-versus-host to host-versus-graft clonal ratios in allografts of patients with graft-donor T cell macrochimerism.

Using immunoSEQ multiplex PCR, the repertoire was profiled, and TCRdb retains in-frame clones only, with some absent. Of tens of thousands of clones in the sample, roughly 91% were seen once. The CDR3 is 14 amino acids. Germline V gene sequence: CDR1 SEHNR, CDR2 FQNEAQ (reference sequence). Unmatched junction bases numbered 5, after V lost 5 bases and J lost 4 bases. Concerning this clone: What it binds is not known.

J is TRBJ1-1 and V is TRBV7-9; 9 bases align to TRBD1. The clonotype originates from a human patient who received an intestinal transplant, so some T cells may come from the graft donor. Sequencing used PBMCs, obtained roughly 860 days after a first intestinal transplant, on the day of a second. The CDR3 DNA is TGTGCCAGCAGCCCACAGGGGGCGCTCACTGAAGCTTTCTTT. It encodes CASSPQGALTEAFF. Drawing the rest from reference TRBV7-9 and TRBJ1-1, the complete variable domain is DTGVSQNPRHKITKRGQNVTFRCDPISEHNRLYWYRQTLGQGPEFLTYFQNEAQLEKSRLLSDRFSAERPKGSFSTLEIQRTEQGDSAMYLCASSPQGALTEAFFGQGTRLTVV.